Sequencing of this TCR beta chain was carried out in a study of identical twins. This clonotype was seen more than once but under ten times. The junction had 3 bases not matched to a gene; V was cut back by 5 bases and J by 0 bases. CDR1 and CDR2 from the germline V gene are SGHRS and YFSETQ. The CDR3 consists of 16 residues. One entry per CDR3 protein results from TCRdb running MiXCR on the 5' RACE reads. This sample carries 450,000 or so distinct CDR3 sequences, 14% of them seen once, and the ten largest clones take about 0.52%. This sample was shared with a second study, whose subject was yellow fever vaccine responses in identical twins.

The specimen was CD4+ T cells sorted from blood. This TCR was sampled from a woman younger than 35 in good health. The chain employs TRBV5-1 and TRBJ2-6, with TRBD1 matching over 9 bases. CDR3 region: CASRTGGTSGANVLTF. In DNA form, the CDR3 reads TGCGCCAGCAGGACAGGGGGAACCTCTGGGGCCAACGTCCTGACTTTC.